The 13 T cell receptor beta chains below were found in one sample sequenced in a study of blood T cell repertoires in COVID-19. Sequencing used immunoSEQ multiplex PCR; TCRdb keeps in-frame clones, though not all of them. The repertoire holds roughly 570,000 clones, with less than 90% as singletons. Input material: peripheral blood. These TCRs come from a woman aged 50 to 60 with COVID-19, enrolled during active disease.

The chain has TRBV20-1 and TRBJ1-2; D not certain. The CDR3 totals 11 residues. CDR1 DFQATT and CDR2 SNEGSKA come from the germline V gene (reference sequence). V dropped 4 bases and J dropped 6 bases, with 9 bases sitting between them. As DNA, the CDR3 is TGCAGTGCTAACGCGATAAATGGCTACACCTTC. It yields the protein CSANAINGYTF.

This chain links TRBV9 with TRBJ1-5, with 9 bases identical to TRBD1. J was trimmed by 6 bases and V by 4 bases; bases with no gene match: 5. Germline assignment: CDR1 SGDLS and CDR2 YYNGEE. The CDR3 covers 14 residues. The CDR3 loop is CASSPGQGGQPQHF. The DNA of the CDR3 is TGTGCCAGCAGCCCGGGACAGGGCGGTCAGCCCCAGCATTTT.

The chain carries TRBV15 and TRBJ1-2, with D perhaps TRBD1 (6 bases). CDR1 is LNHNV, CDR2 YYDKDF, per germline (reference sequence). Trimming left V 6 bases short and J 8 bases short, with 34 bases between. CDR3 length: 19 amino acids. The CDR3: CATRNGRGTPYEIPLGYTF. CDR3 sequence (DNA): TGTGCCACCAGAAACGGGCGAGGGACACCATACGAAATCCCCCTCGGCTACACCTTC.

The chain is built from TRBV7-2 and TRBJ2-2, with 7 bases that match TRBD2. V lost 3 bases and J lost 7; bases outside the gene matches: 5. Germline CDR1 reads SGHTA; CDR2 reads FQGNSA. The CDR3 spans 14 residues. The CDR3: CASSFQREGGELFF. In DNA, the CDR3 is TGTGCCAGCAGCTTTCAGAGGGAGGGCGGGGAGCTGTTTTTT.

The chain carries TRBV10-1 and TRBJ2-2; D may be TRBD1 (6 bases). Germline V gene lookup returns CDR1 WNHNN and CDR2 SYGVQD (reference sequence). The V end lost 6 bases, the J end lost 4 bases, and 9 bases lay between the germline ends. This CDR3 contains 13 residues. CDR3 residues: CASSQGSTGELFF. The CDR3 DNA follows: TGCGCCAGCAGCCAGGGGAGCACCGGGGAGCTGTTTTTT.

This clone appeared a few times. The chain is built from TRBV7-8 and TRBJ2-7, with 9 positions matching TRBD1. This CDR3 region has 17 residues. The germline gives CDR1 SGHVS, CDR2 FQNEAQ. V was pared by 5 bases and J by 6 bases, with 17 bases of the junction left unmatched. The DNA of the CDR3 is TGTGCCAGCAGCCCCCGGAGGGCGGGACAGGGAGAGCGCGAGCAGTACTTC. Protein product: CASSPRRAGQGEREQYF.

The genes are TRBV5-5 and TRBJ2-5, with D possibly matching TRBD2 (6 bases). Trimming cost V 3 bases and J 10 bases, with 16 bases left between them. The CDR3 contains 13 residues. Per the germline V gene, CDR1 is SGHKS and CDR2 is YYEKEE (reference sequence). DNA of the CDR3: TGTGCCAGCAGCTGGGGGGTGTCGGGGCGCCAGTACTTC. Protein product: CASSWGVSGRQYF.

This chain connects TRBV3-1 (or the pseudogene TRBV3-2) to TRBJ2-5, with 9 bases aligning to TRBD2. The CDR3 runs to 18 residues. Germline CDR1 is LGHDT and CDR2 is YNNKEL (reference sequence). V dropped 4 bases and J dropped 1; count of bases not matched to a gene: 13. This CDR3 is CASSPPILQTSGQETQYF. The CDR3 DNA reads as TGTGCCAGCAGCCCCCCAATTCTTCAGACTAGCGGCCAAGAGACCCAGTACTTC.

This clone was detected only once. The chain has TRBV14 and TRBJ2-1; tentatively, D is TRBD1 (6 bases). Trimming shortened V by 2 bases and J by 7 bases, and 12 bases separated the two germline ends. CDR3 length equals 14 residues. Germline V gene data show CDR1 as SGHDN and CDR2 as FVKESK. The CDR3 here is CASSQITGLNEQFF. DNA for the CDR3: TGTGCCAGCAGCCAAATAACAGGGTTGAATGAGCAGTTCTTC.

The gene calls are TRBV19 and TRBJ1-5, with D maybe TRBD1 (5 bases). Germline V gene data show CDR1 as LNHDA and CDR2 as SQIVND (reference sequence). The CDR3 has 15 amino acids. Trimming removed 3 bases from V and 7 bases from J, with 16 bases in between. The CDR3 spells CASSIARGTHQPQHF. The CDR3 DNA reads TGTGCCAGTAGTATCGCACGGGGGACGCACCAGCCCCAGCATTTT.

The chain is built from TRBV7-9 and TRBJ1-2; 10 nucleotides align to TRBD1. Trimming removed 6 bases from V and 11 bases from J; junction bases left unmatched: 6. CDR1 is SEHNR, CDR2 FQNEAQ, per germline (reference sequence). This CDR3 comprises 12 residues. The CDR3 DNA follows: TGTGCCAGCAGACCGGGACAGGGGTTATACACCTTC. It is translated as CASRPGQGLYTF. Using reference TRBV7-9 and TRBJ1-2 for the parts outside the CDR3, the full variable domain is DTGVSQNPRHKITKRGQNVTFRCDPISEHNRLYWYRQTLGQGPEFLTYFQNEAQLEKSRLLSDRFSAERPKGSFSTLEIQRTEQGDSAMYLCASRPGQGLYTFGSGTRLTVV.

The CDR3 bases are TGTGCCAGCAGCCAAAACCCGGGTCTGCCTAATTCACCCCTCCACTTT. It codes for CASSQNPGLPNSPLHF. The V and J genes are TRBV3-1 (or the pseudogene TRBV3-2) and TRBJ1-6; D not certain. V lost 2 bases, J lost 6 bases, and 14 bases lay in between. Per the germline V gene, CDR1 is LGHDT and CDR2 is YNNKEL (reference sequence). The CDR3 is made up of 16 amino acids.

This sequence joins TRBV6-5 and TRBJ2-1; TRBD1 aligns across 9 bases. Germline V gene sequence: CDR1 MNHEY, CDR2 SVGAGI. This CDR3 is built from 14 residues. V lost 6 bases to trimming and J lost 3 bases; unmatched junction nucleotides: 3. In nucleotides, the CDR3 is TGTGCCAGCAGCACGGACAGGGGCTACAATGAGCAGTTCTTC. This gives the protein CASSTDRGYNEQFF.